This T cell receptor beta chain originates from a study of shared clonotypes between healthy human individuals. A split of CD4+ cells into CD45RA+ naive and CD45RA-negative memory subsets was performed. Whole-study findings and limits: Depth of sequencing was expected to influence donor clonotype sharing.

The input for sorted-subset replicate PCRs was around 0.2 ug DNA, tens of thousands of T cell genomes. Repertoires were generated with immunoSEQ multiplex PCR, while TCRdb's copy carries only in-frame clones and drops some. Of about 230,000 clones listed, about 69% were seen once; the top ten hold 11%. With respect to this clone: What it binds is not known.

J lost 8 bases, V lost 4 bases, and 6 bases had no gene match. Germline loops: CDR1 SGHRS, CDR2 YFSETQ. The CDR3 is made up of 13 amino acids. The sequenced sample consisted of memory CD4+ T cells sorted from blood. Subset meaning: CD45RA-negative fraction. The rearrangement joins TRBV5-1 to TRBJ2-1; TRBD2 matches at 7 bases. The sequence was collected from a man aged 30-40 years in good health. CDR3 sequence (DNA): TGCGCCAGCAGCCCGAGCGGGGAGGATGAGCAGTTCTTC. It codes for CASSPSGEDEQFF.